This T cell receptor beta chain was profiled in a study of CD8 T cells in Susac syndrome. Sequencing of TCR beta covered CD8+ and CD4+ T cells obtained from blood. Germline-derived CDR1 and CDR2 are SEHNR and FQNEAQ (reference sequence). The CDR3 runs to 15 residues. The V gene end was trimmed by 4 bases and the J gene end by 5 bases; junction bases not matched to a gene: 6. Random hexamers were used to reverse transcribe an amount of roughly 0.5 to 1 ug RNA. TCRdb analysed the immunoSEQ multiplex PCR reads with MiXCR anew, one entry per CDR3 protein. The data hold approximately 190,000 distinct CDR3 sequences, with around 93% observed a single time.

The sample comprised CD8+ T cells from PBMCs. This receptor was taken from a human donor with Susac syndrome. The genes are TRBV7-9 and TRBJ2-1, with 9 nucleotides matching TRBD1. The CDR3 loop reads CASSSPGQGHNEQFF. CDR3 nucleotide sequence: TGTGCCAGCAGCTCACCGGGACAGGGACACAATGAGCAGTTCTTC.